This T cell receptor beta chain comes out of a study of human T cells and chemical hapten exposure. TCRdb reprocessed the RACE reads via MiXCR and lists one record per CDR3 protein. The sample yields some 100,000 distinct CDR3 sequences, about a tenth seen once. This CDR3 has 13 residues. Trimming pared 7 bases from V and 2 bases from J, leaving 12 bases between. Germline V lookup: CDR1 MDHEN, CDR2 SYDVKM. Regarding time point: patch test 2, 6 weeks after DPC sensitization. Specified treatment: therapeutic diphenylcyclopropenone sensitization with weekly scalp DPC. The source was whole blood, collected in connection with sensitization to the hapten diphenylcyclopropenone (DPC). The chain employs TRBV28 and TRBJ2-7, with D perhaps TRBD2 (5 bases). The receptor comes from a woman in her forties with alopecia areata. Some clones in this sample may be carry-over from other donors' samples. The CDR3 spells CASTSGGPYEQYF. CDR3 in DNA: TGTGCCAGCACGAGCGGAGGCCCCTACGAGCAGTACTTC.